Presented here are 30 T cell receptor beta chains from one specimen sequenced in a study of cytomegalovirus exposure and HLA in healthy donors (TCRdb year 2017). The library was obtained by the immunoSEQ multiplex PCR assay. For the multiplex PCR, a mixture combining 60 forward primers for TCR Vbeta segments and 13 reverse primers for TCR Jbeta segments was used. This immuneACCESS table, as held by TCRdb, lists in-frame sequences with V and J called but not all clones. Of the missing ones, under half trace to an unresolved V gene in checked studies; the others have no known cause. The sample data list approximately 90,000 clones, and about 76% of these were observed just once. The ten top clones hold 4.5% to 5% of the sample. Sequencing was performed on PBMCs. These receptor sequences come from a woman aged 40 to 50 in good health and CMV-seronegative.

This sequence joins TRBV7-3 and TRBJ2-5; 12 positions match TRBD2. The trim removed 6 bases at V and 5 bases at J, leaving 4 bases unmatched. This CDR3 spans 14 amino acids. Per germline, CDR1 SGHTA and CDR2 FQGTGA. This CDR3 reads CASSQGTSGETQYF. DNA for the CDR3: TGTGCCAGCAGTCAAGGGACTAGCGGGGAGACCCAGTACTTC. Supplemented by reference TRBV7-3 and TRBJ2-5, the full variable domain reads GAGVSQTPSNKVTEKGKYVELRCDPISGHTALYWYRQSLGQGPEFLIYFQGTGAADDSGLPNDRFFAVRPEGSVSTLKIQRTERGDSAVYLCASSQGTSGETQYFGPGTRLLVL.

The V call is TRBV29-1, the J call TRBJ2-1; possibly TRBD2 for D (6 bases). CDR3 length equals 14 residues. Deletions cut 3 bases from V and 9 bases from J, with 18 bases between. The germline V gene has CDR1 SQVTM and CDR2 ANQGSEA. As DNA, the CDR3 is TGCAGCGTTGATCGCCGACGGGGGAAGACTGAGCAGTTCTTC. Its translation: CSVDRRRGKTEQFF.

V usage is TRBV5-6 and J usage is TRBJ2-5; 16 bases map to TRBD2. Per germline, CDR1 SGHDT and CDR2 YYEEEE. Trimming took 4 bases from V and 7 from J; bases not matched to a gene: 16. The CDR3 is made up of 19 amino acids. CDR3 region: CASSRAAGTSGGVLLTQYF. The CDR3 DNA reads as TGTGCCAGCAGCCGAGCGGCGGGGACTAGCGGGGGGGTTTTGTTGACCCAGTACTTC.

This clone came up once. This chain joins TRBV5-4 and TRBJ1-5; 8 positions agree with TRBD1. V dropped 1 base and J dropped 9; count of bases not matched to a gene: 3. This CDR3 has 13 amino acids. Germline V gene data show CDR1 as SGHNT and CDR2 as YYREEE (reference sequence). CDR3 in DNA: TGTGCCAGCAGCTTGCAGGGGGCCCCGCCCCAGCATTTT. This codes for CASSLQGAPPQHF.

The CDR3, as DNA: TGTGCCAGCAGCTTCCGGGACAGGGGCTCCTACGAGCAGTACTTC. It yields the protein CASSFRDRGSYEQYF. The J gene is TRBJ2-5, the V gene TRBV5-8; 10 bases fit TRBD1. The J call may be wrong; the DNA end is better matched by TRBJ2-7. Germline values: CDR1 SGHTS, CDR2 YDEGEE. The CDR3 is 15 amino acids.

The rearrangement joins TRBV5-1 to TRBJ1-3; D possibly corresponds to TRBD1 (5 bases). Germline CDR1 reads SGHRS; CDR2 reads YFSETQ. V shed 4 bases and J shed 4 bases, with 15 bases lying between them. The CDR3 runs to 15 residues. CDR3 nucleotide sequence: TGCGCCAGCAGCAGTGGTGGAGGGGACGGAAACACCATATATTTT. Translation gives CASSSGGGDGNTIYF.

The chain combines TRBV10-3 with TRBJ1-2, with D perhaps matching TRBD1 (6 bases). The CDR3 length is 13 residues. Trimming took 11 bases from V and 5 from J, leaving 18 bases between them. Looked up from germline, CDR1 is ENHRY and CDR2 is SYGVKD. Here the CDR3 reads CASSGGRTYGYTF. The CDR3 bases are TGTGCCTCATCCGGGGGGCGGACGTATGGCTACACCTTC.

This clone turned up a few times. The V and J genes are TRBV4-2 and TRBJ2-7; TRBD2 aligns across 12 bases. Germline V gives CDR1 LGHNA, CDR2 YNFKEQ. V trimming: 0 bases; J trimming: 2 bases; junction bases outside the gene matches: 2. The CDR3 is 16 residues long. The CDR3 sequence: CASSQDSSGGAYEQYF. CDR3 nucleotide sequence: TGTGCCAGCAGCCAAGATTCTAGCGGGGGGGCCTACGAGCAGTACTTC.

This sequence joins TRBV5-6 and TRBJ1-6, with TRBD1 identical over 8 bases. Germline loops: CDR1 SGHDT, CDR2 YYEEEE. J was trimmed by 10 bases and V by 3 bases; bases with no gene match: 6. The CDR3 sequence is 14 residues long. Here the CDR3 reads CASSWGQDYSPLHF. CDR3 sequence (DNA): TGTGCCAGCAGCTGGGGACAGGACTACTCACCCCTCCACTTT. Full variable domain (missing parts from reference TRBV5-6 and TRBJ1-6): DAGVTQSPTHLIKTRGQQVTLRCSPKSGHDTVSWYQQALGQGPQFIFQYYEEEERQRGNFPDRFSGHQFPNYSSELNVNALLLGDSALYLCASSWGQDYSPLHFGNGTRLTVT.

Details on this clone: At one end the junction does not follow the germline gene, possibly because of a read error. This chain connects TRBV27 to TRBJ2-2, with D possibly being TRBD2 (7 bases). The CDR3 loop spans 16 amino acids. Germline V lookup: CDR1 MNHEY, CDR2 SMNVEV (reference sequence). CDR3 protein: CASSFSGGPNIGELFF. The CDR3 DNA reads as TGTGCCAGCAGTTTTTCCGGGGGGCCTAACATCGGGGAGCTGTTTTTT.

The chain uses TRBV6-5 and TRBJ2-1, with 9 nucleotides matching TRBD1. Germline V gene lookup returns CDR1 MNHEY and CDR2 SVGAGI. This CDR3 is 15 amino acids long. V shed 8 bases and J 8 bases; nucleotides not matched to a gene: 13. Here the CDR3 DNA reads TGTGCCAGCGGATCCGGGACAGGGAGTCTCGATGAGCAGTTCTTC. Its protein product is CASGSGTGSLDEQFF.

The CDR3 bases are TGTGCCAGCTCGCCGACACTCGAGAACACTGAAGCTTTCTTT. It codes for CASSPTLENTEAFF. This chain links TRBV18 with TRBJ1-1; no reliable D call. The CDR3 runs 14 residues. Deletions cut 6 bases from V and 1 base from J, with 12 bases between. Germline loops: CDR1 KGHSH, CDR2 LQKENI. The full variable domain, completed using reference TRBV18 and TRBJ1-1, is NAGVMQNPRHLVRRRGQEARLRCSPMKGHSHVYWYRQLPEEGLKFMVYLQKENIIDESGMPKERFSAEFPKEGPSILRIQQVVRGDSAAYFCASSPTLENTEAFFGQGTRLTVV.

The CDR3 nucleotides read TGTGCCAGCTCATCAAACAGGGGGCGAACTGAAGCTTTCTTT. The encoded protein is CASSSNRGRTEAFF. The V and J genes are TRBV18 and TRBJ1-1; TRBD1 agrees at 9 bases. J lost 5 bases, V lost 5 bases, and 6 bases had no gene match. The V gene's germline CDR1 is KGHSH and CDR2 LQKENI. The CDR3 runs to 14 residues.

The V and J genes are TRBV29-1 and TRBJ2-6; 10 nucleotides agree with TRBD1. V shed 7 bases and J 4 bases; nucleotides not matched to a gene: 4. The CDR3 spans 14 residues. Germline V CDR1 and CDR2: SQVTM, ANQGSEA. In nucleotides, the CDR3 is TGCAGCGCGGGACAGGGGTCCGGGGCCAACGTCCTGACTTTC. Its translation is CSAGQGSGANVLTF.

The V call is TRBV19, the J call TRBJ1-1; 7 bases are a match to TRBD1. The CDR3 contains 14 residues. Germline assignment: CDR1 LNHDA and CDR2 SQIVND (reference sequence). With 4 bases clipped from V and 1 base from J, the junction kept 3 bases outside the gene matches. The CDR3 bases are TGTGCCAGTAGTAAGACAGGGCCGAACACTGAAGCTTTCTTT. Translated: CASSKTGPNTEAFF.

V and J are TRBV5-1 and TRBJ1-2; D perhaps matches TRBD1 (6 bases). The CDR3 contains 16 residues. With 2 bases removed from V and 2 bases from J, the gap between germline ends came to 16 bases. Germline V gives CDR1 SGHRS, CDR2 YFSETQ. CDR3 nucleotide sequence: TGCGCCAGCAGCTTAACTTTAACAGGGTACAACTATGGCTACACCTTC. Translated: CASSLTLTGYNYGYTF.

DNA of the CDR3: TGTGCCAGCAGCTTGGACAGGGCAAGGAACACCATATATTTT. This gives the protein CASSLDRARNTIYF. V is TRBV7-2 and J is TRBJ1-3; 8 bases align to TRBD1. Germline V gene sequence: CDR1 SGHTA, CDR2 FQGNSA. V dropped 3 bases and J dropped 7; count of bases not matched to a gene: 5. CDR3 length: 14 amino acids.

CDR3 protein: CASRPGTLSTDTQYF. The CDR3, as DNA: TGTGCCAGCAGGCCCGGGACACTTAGCACAGATACGCAGTATTTT. V is TRBV6-6 and J is TRBJ2-3, with a tentative D call TRBD1 (6 bases). The CDR3 spans 15 residues. Trimming pared 6 bases from V and 0 bases from J, leaving 13 bases between. Germline values: CDR1 MNHNY, CDR2 SVGAGI (reference sequence).

In this sample, this clone turned up a few times. This chain joins TRBV28 and TRBJ1-5; D ambiguous. The CDR3 consists of 14 residues. Trimming shortened V by 3 bases and J by 6 bases, and 12 bases separated the two germline ends. Germline assignment: CDR1 MDHEN and CDR2 SYDVKM. The CDR3 reads CASSLEMGSQPQHF. The CDR3 region has the DNA TGTGCCAGCAGTTTGGAAATGGGCAGTCAGCCCCAGCATTTT. The full variable domain, its missing parts supplied by reference TRBV28 and TRBJ1-5, is DVKVTQSSRYLVKRTGEKVFLECVQDMDHENMFWYRQDPGLGLRLIYFSYDVKMKEKGDIPEGYSVSREKKERFSLILESASTNQTSMYLCASSLEMGSQPQHFGDGTRLSIL.

This chain links TRBV20-1 with TRBJ1-2; no firm D call. The ends were cut back, 3 bases at V and 8 bases at J, with 10 bases in the middle. The CDR3 contains 11 residues. The germline gives CDR1 DFQATT, CDR2 SNEGSKA (reference sequence). CDR3 region: CSASHGVGYTF. The CDR3 DNA reads as TGCAGTGCTAGTCATGGAGTAGGCTACACCTTC.

V gene TRBV18 combines with J gene TRBJ1-4, with 9 bases that match TRBD1. This CDR3 has 15 residues. The V gene end was trimmed by 0 bases and the J gene end by 5 bases; junction bases not matched to a gene: 1. CDR1 and CDR2 (germline): KGHSH, LQKENI. The CDR3 sequence: CASSPPGQGNEKLFF. As DNA, the CDR3 is TGTGCCAGCTCACCACCGGGACAGGGAAATGAAAAACTGTTTTTT.

The chain couples TRBV14 to TRBJ1-6; D is perhaps TRBD1 (6 bases). The V gene's germline CDR1 is SGHDN and CDR2 FVKESK. Trimming removed 4 bases at V and 8 bases at J, with 9 bases between. The CDR3 is made up of 13 amino acids. In DNA, the CDR3 is TGTGCCAGCAGCCCGACAGGTTATTCACCCCTCCACTTT. This codes for CASSPTGYSPLHF.

This chain links TRBV5-1 with TRBJ2-1, with 9 bases identical to TRBD1. This CDR3 is 16 amino acids long. Germline CDR1 reads SGHRS; CDR2 reads YFSETQ. Trimming removed 0 bases from V and 8 bases from J; junction bases left unmatched: 9. DNA for the CDR3: TGCGCCAGCAGCTTGGCCTATTGGACAGGGGCGGATGAGCAGTTCTTC. It yields the protein CASSLAYWTGADEQFF.

On this clone itself: With a far larger clone one base away, a read error is the likely cause. The V call is TRBV5-1, the J call TRBJ2-2; D call uncertain. CDR1 is SGHRS and CDR2 is YFSETQ in the germline V gene. V gave up 0 bases and J gave up 3 bases, with 12 bases separating them. The CDR3 loop spans 16 amino acids. The CDR3 DNA sequence: TGCGCCAGCAGCTTGGCCATCACAGACGACACCGGGGAGCTGTTTTTT. Translating gives CASSLAITDDTGELFF.

The chain has TRBV4-2 and TRBJ2-2, with 7 nucleotides matching TRBD2. V lost 0 bases, J lost 4 bases, and 5 bases stayed unmatched. CDR3 length: 16 residues. Germline CDR1 reads LGHNA; CDR2 reads YNFKEQ. As DNA, the CDR3 is TGTGCCAGCAGCCAAGACAGCGGGGTACCCACCGGGGAGCTGTTTTTT. Protein sequence: CASSQDSGVPTGELFF.

J is TRBJ1-3 and V is TRBV4-3, with a possible D match to TRBD1 (6 bases). The CDR3 contains 15 residues. CDR1 LGHNA and CDR2 YSLEER come from the germline V gene. V was shortened by 1 base and J by 2 bases, with 9 bases between the two germline ends. For the CDR3, the DNA is TGCGCCAGCAGCCAAGTGCAGGGGACTGGAAACACCATATATTTT. As protein: CASSQVQGTGNTIYF.

V usage is TRBV6-1 and J usage is TRBJ2-5, with 7 bases fitting TRBD2. V shed 11 bases, J shed 3 bases, and the junction held 9 bases outside the gene matches. The CDR3 is made up of 13 amino acids. Germline V lookup: CDR1 MNHNS, CDR2 SASEGT. CDR3 region: CAGAGTIKETQYF. The CDR3 DNA reads TGTGCCGGTGCCGGGACTATAAAAGAGACCCAGTACTTC.

This chain's CDR3 is CASSQVDREQPQHF. CDR3 coding DNA: TGCGCCAGCAGCCAAGTTGATCGGGAGCAGCCCCAGCATTTT. V and J are TRBV4-3 and TRBJ1-5; D remains ambiguous. The V gene lost 1 base and the J gene lost 7 bases, with 11 bases spanning the gap. The V gene's germline CDR1 is LGHNA and CDR2 YSLEER. The CDR3 sequence is 14 residues long.

This clone was recorded a few times. The rearrangement joins TRBV28 to TRBJ2-7; 11 bases align to TRBD2. Germline values: CDR1 MDHEN, CDR2 SYDVKM. The CDR3 length is 16 residues. V lost 4 bases and J lost 3; bases outside the gene matches: 8. CDR3 sequence (DNA): TGTGCCAGCAGTTCCTCCCCTAGCGGGGGGCACTACGAGCAGTACTTC. Protein product: CASSSSPSGGHYEQYF.

This clone was counted between two and nine times. The chain combines TRBV5-4 with TRBJ1-1; D gene unclear. Per germline, CDR1 SGHNT and CDR2 YYREEE (reference sequence). With 1 base removed from V and 7 bases from J, the gap between germline ends came to 5 bases. The CDR3 covers 11 residues. The CDR3 sequence: CASSLQNEAFF. CDR3 in DNA: TGTGCCAGCAGCTTGCAGAATGAAGCTTTCTTT.